This T cell receptor beta chain was sequenced in a study of CD8 T cells in ankylosing spondylitis. One entry per CDR3 protein, called by TCRdb with MiXCR from the 5' RACE reads. The profile shows some 95,000 distinct CDR3 sequences, about 9% of them singletons. V lost 4 bases and J 7 bases, leaving 17 bases between the germline ends. CDR3 length: 14 residues. CDR1 and CDR2 from the germline V gene are SGHRS and YFSETQ. Study-wide findings and caveats: Previous work reported some of these motif variants in the synovial fluid and blood of reactive arthritis. Disease-linked clones were CD8+ and relatively rare in peripheral blood.

At least ten counts were recorded for this clonotype. Its cognate antigen is unknown. The specimen sequenced was blood, either unsorted or a sorted T cell fraction (not recorded which). The sequence was collected from a male donor with ankylosing spondylitis or in good health (not recorded which). This chain joins TRBV5-1 and TRBJ1-2; no definite D call. The CDR3 DNA follows: TGCGCCAGCAGCCCCCCTTCGGTTATGAGTGGCTACACCTTC. Translating gives CASSPPSVMSGYTF.